The 31 T cell receptor beta chains in this list originate from one sample, sequenced in a study of blood T cell repertoires in COVID-19. TCRdb keeps only in-frame clones here, not all; method: immunoSEQ multiplex PCR. Of 400,000 or so clones listed, about 87% are singletons. Sequencing was carried out using PBMCs or T cells enriched from blood (not recorded which). These receptors came from a man between 35 and 55 years old in a cohort exposed to, infected with or recovered from COVID-19 (not recorded which).

The chain uses TRBV3-1 (or the pseudogene TRBV3-2) and TRBJ2-7, with 8 bases lining up with TRBD2. Germline V lookup: CDR1 LGHDT, CDR2 YNNKEL (reference sequence). The CDR3 has 15 amino acids. J was trimmed by 3 bases and V by 5 bases; bases with no gene match: 9. CDR3 DNA: TGTGCCAGCAGCTCCCCGGGACTAGAAATCTACGAGCAGTACTTC. Amino acid sequence: CASSSPGLEIYEQYF.

V gene TRBV7-2 combines with J gene TRBJ1-3, with 8 positions matching TRBD1. V dropped 3 bases and J dropped 8; count of bases not matched to a gene: 18. This CDR3 comprises 18 residues. Germline CDR1 and CDR2: SGHTA and FQGNSA. The CDR3 loop reads CASSLAVGQGMKGDTIYF. The CDR3 DNA sequence: TGTGCCAGCAGCTTGGCCGTAGGACAGGGTATGAAGGGAGACACCATATATTTT.

The chain recombines TRBV11-2 with TRBJ2-1; D call uncertain. Trimming cost V 2 bases and J 4 bases, with 6 bases left between them. CDR1 is SGHAT and CDR2 is FQNNGV in the germline V gene. This CDR3 region has 13 residues. The CDR3 sequence: CASSLRSYNEQFF. CDR3 coding DNA: TGTGCCAGCAGCTTAAGGAGTTACAATGAGCAGTTCTTC.

This chain links TRBV4-1 with TRBJ1-2; D is possibly TRBD1 (5 bases). The V and J ends lost 0 bases and 4 bases respectively, with 12 bases between them. Germline values: CDR1 MGHRA, CDR2 YSYEKL. The CDR3 consists of 15 residues. DNA of the CDR3: TGCGCCAGCAGCCAAGATCAGGGTTCGCGCTATGGCTACACCTTC. This sequence encodes CASSQDQGSRYGYTF.

Only a few counts were recorded for this clone. The chain uses TRBV11-2 and TRBJ2-5, with a tentative D call TRBD2 (5 bases). The germline V gene has CDR1 SGHAT and CDR2 FQNNGV. V shed 3 bases and J shed 7 bases, with 6 bases lying between them. The CDR3 extends over 11 amino acids. Here the CDR3 reads CASSLEVTQYF. CDR3 coding DNA: TGTGCCAGCAGCTTGGAGGTGACCCAGTACTTC.

This clone showed up just a few times. The V and J genes are TRBV30 and TRBJ1-5; 9 nucleotides match TRBD1. This CDR3 has 13 amino acids. Germline-derived CDR1 and CDR2 are GTSNPN and SVGIG (reference sequence). Trimming removed 5 bases from V and 4 bases from J; junction bases left unmatched: 3. CDR3 region: CAWQGTGNQPQHF. The CDR3 nucleotides are TGTGCCTGGCAGGGGACAGGGAATCAGCCCCAGCATTTT.

The chain's CDR3 is CASSIQGSGELFF. The CDR3 DNA follows: TGTGCCAGCAGTATACAGGGTTCCGGGGAGCTGTTTTTT. V and J are TRBV6-4 and TRBJ2-2, with D possibly TRBD1 on 6 matching bases. Germline lookup yields CDR1 MRHNA and CDR2 SNTAGT. This CDR3 is built from 13 residues. The V gene lost 5 bases and the J gene lost 6 bases, with 10 bases spanning the gap.

The chain joins TRBV6-5 to TRBJ2-7, with a tentative D call TRBD2 (6 bases). Trimming took off 8 bases at V and 4 bases at J, with 9 bases between the two ends. The length of the CDR3 is 11 residues. Germline values: CDR1 MNHEY, CDR2 SVGAGI. The CDR3 reads CASGSGYEQYF. CDR3 coding DNA: TGTGCCAGCGGGAGCGGGTACGAGCAGTACTTC.

This chain links TRBV7-9 with TRBJ2-1, with 9 nucleotides matching TRBD2. Losses at the gene ends were 1 base for V and 3 bases for J; bases not matched to a gene: 4. The CDR3 is 16 residues long. CDR1 and CDR2 (germline): SEHNR, FQNEAQ (reference sequence). In nucleotides, the CDR3 is TGTGCCAGCAGCTTAGGGCTAGCGGGAATCTACAATGAGCAGTTCTTC. This sequence encodes CASSLGLAGIYNEQFF.

The V gene is TRBV6-5, the J gene TRBJ2-7, with TRBD1 as a possible D gene (6 bases). V was cut by 8 bases and J by 4 bases, with 18 bases left in between. The CDR3 totals 14 residues. Germline CDR1 and CDR2: MNHEY and SVGAGI. DNA of the CDR3: TGTGCCAGCCGGAGGAGCAGGGGAGAGTACGAGCAGTACTTC. This encodes CASRRSRGEYEQYF.

The chain couples TRBV10-3 to TRBJ1-5; 8 bases are a match to TRBD1. J was trimmed by 4 bases and V by 2 bases; bases with no gene match: 16. From germline, CDR1 is ENHRY and CDR2 SYGVKD. This CDR3 comprises 19 residues. The CDR3 loop reads CAISEGTGAERGVNQPQHF. CDR3 coding DNA: TGTGCCATCAGTGAGGGGACAGGAGCCGAGCGGGGCGTAAATCAGCCCCAGCATTTT.

This clone was seen a few times. The V call is TRBV19, the J call TRBJ2-2; D possibly corresponds to TRBD2 (6 bases). Germline V gene lookup returns CDR1 LNHDA and CDR2 SQIVND (reference sequence). Between the trimmed V and J ends, which lost 4 bases and 4 bases, there was a span of 10 bases. The CDR3 has 14 amino acids. The CDR3 nucleotides read TGTGCCAGTAGTACCTTGGGGGGCACCGGGGAGCTGTTTTTT. Residues: CASSTLGGTGELFF.

This chain connects TRBV5-1 to TRBJ1-5; 7 nucleotides align to TRBD1. The CDR3 is made up of 14 amino acids. Germline-derived CDR1 and CDR2 are SGHRS and YFSETQ. Losses at the gene ends were 9 bases for V and 6 bases for J; bases not matched to a gene: 12. CDR3: CAILAGTAFQPQHF. CDR3 bases: TGCGCCATCTTAGCCGGGACAGCTTTTCAGCCCCAGCATTTT.

CDR3 protein: CASSRVGNTIYF. The CDR3 region has the DNA TGCGCCAGCAGTCGCGTTGGAAACACCATATATTTT. The chain links TRBV4-1 to TRBJ1-3; D not resolved. CDR3 size: 12 residues. From germline, CDR1 is MGHRA and CDR2 YSYEKL. The germline V and J ends were trimmed by 6 bases and 3 bases, with 6 bases remaining between them.

The J gene is TRBJ1-1, the V gene TRBV6-5; 7 bases agree with TRBD1. Germline V gene sequence: CDR1 MNHEY, CDR2 SVGAGI. The CDR3 totals 12 residues. Trimming removed 5 bases from V and 7 bases from J; junction bases left unmatched: 4. CDR3 nucleotide sequence: TGTGCCAGCAGTACAGGGGCGGGTGAAGCTTTCTTT. As protein: CASSTGAGEAFF.

This chain uses TRBV5-1 with TRBJ1-6; 10 bases fit TRBD1. The V gene end was trimmed by 0 bases and the J gene end by 14 bases; junction bases not matched to a gene: 5. CDR3 size: 14 residues. CDR1 is SGHRS, CDR2 YFSETQ, per germline. The CDR3 loop is CASSLGQGASSLHF. For the CDR3, the DNA is TGCGCCAGCAGCTTGGGACAGGGGGCCTCTTCCCTCCACTTT.

The chain links TRBV6-5 to TRBJ2-7; no clear D gene. Germline-derived CDR1 and CDR2 are MNHEY and SVGAGI. The CDR3 has 11 amino acids. Trimming took 8 bases from V and 5 from J, leaving 10 bases between them. CDR3 DNA sequence: TGTGCCAGCCGTCGAGCTGACGAGCAGTACTTC. Protein: CASRRADEQYF.

The chain links TRBV10-2 to TRBJ2-1, with 14 bases lining up with TRBD2. CDR3 length equals 15 residues. Germline V gene sequence: CDR1 WSHSY, CDR2 SAAADI. Trimming took 8 bases from V and 7 from J; bases not matched to a gene: 7. The CDR3 DNA reads as TGCGCCAGCGGGGGACTAGCGGGAGCTTTTAATGAGCAGTTCTTC. Translated: CASGGLAGAFNEQFF.

The rearrangement joins TRBV30 to TRBJ2-3, with TRBD1 matching over 8 bases. Germline values: CDR1 GTSNPN, CDR2 SVGIG (reference sequence). V was clipped by 2 bases and J by 4 bases; unmatched bases: 5. The CDR3 has 14 amino acids. The CDR3 sequence: CAWSKQGAADTQYF. The CDR3 nucleotides are TGTGCCTGGAGTAAGCAGGGGGCAGCAGATACGCAGTATTTT. The full variable domain, completed using reference TRBV30 and TRBJ2-3, is SQTIHQWPATLVQPVGSPLSLECTVEGTSNPNLYWYRQAAGRGLQLLFYSVGIGQISSEVPQNLSASRPQDRQFILSSKKLLLSDSGFYLCAWSKQGAADTQYFGPGTRLTVL.

The chain is built from TRBV7-9 and TRBJ2-7; 11 bases are shared with TRBD2. Germline assignment: CDR1 SEHNR and CDR2 FQNEAQ (reference sequence). The CDR3 is 15 residues long. Unmatched junction bases numbered 6, after V lost 5 bases and J lost 3 bases. Here the CDR3 DNA reads TGTGCCAGCAGCGCGACTAGCGGGACATACTACGAGCAGTACTTC. This encodes CASSATSGTYYEQYF.

The table lists this clone with a few counts. The chain employs TRBV30 and TRBJ2-1; D is uncertain. This CDR3 comprises 16 residues. Trimming cost V 0 bases and J 0 bases, with 12 bases left between them. Germline lookup yields CDR1 GTSNPN and CDR2 SVGIG (reference sequence). The CDR3 DNA reads as TGTGCCTGGAGTGTGAAGTCGGGTAGCTCCTACAATGAGCAGTTCTTC. Its protein product is CAWSVKSGSSYNEQFF. Looking up the rest from reference TRBV30 and TRBJ2-1 gives the full variable domain: SQTIHQWPATLVQPVGSPLSLECTVEGTSNPNLYWYRQAAGRGLQLLFYSVGIGQISSEVPQNLSASRPQDRQFILSSKKLLLSDSGFYLCAWSVKSGSSYNEQFFGPGTRLTVL.

As for this clone: Other DNA variants within this sample encode the same CDR3. This chain uses TRBV5-1 with TRBJ1-2; a weak D match, TRBD1 (6 bases). The CDR3 length is 12 residues. Germline CDR1 is SGHRS and CDR2 is YFSETQ. V lost 3 bases and J 4 bases, leaving 7 bases between the germline ends. The CDR3 nucleotides read TGCGCCAGCAGCTCGGACAGCTATGGCTACACCTTC. Translation: CASSSDSYGYTF.

V is TRBV19 and J is TRBJ2-3; possible D gene TRBD2, 5 bases. The V end lost 5 bases, the J end lost 1 base, and 22 bases lay between the germline ends. Germline CDR1 reads LNHDA; CDR2 reads SQIVND (reference sequence). CDR3 length: 18 amino acids. CDR3 loop: CASSVPEGNLFRTDTQYF. DNA of the CDR3: TGTGCCAGTAGTGTACCTGAGGGCAACCTATTTCGCACAGATACGCAGTATTTT.

The chain recombines TRBV7-9 with TRBJ2-1; D may be TRBD1 (6 bases). Trimming left V 4 bases short and J 8 bases short, with 12 bases between. The CDR3 runs to 13 residues. CDR1 and CDR2 from the germline V gene are SEHNR and FQNEAQ (reference sequence). CDR3 bases: TGTGCCAGCAGCTCCCGGGACATACATGAGCAGTTCTTC. Translation gives CASSSRDIHEQFF.

This clone was counted only a few times. The chain links TRBV7-9 to TRBJ1-2, with D perhaps TRBD1 (6 bases). The germline V gene encodes CDR1 SEHNR and CDR2 FQNEAQ (reference sequence). The CDR3 consists of 15 residues. Trimming removed 1 base from V and 4 bases from J, with 13 bases in between. In nucleotides, the CDR3 is TGTGCCAGCAGCTTAGGTCAGGGGCAGGGCTATGGCTACACCTTC. Protein sequence: CASSLGQGQGYGYTF. The variable domain in full, completed from reference TRBV7-9 and TRBJ1-2, reads DTGVSQNPRHKITKRGQNVTFRCDPISEHNRLYWYRQTLGQGPEFLTYFQNEAQLEKSRLLSDRFSAERPKGSFSTLEIQRTEQGDSAMYLCASSLGQGQGYGYTFGSGTRLTVV.

This clone has just one count. The chain couples TRBV29-1 to TRBJ2-7; possibly TRBD1 for D (6 bases). Trimming removed 7 bases from V and 4 bases from J, with 14 bases in between. Germline V gives CDR1 SQVTM, CDR2 ANQGSEA. The CDR3 runs to 12 residues. CDR3 nucleotides: TGCAGCGCCAGGGAGACAGGTTACGAGCAGTACTTC. It translates to CSARETGYEQYF.

The chain employs TRBV28 and TRBJ1-3; TRBD1 aligns across 8 bases. Germline V lookup: CDR1 MDHEN, CDR2 SYDVKM. The CDR3 consists of 15 residues. V trimming: 6 bases; J trimming: 2 bases; junction bases outside the gene matches: 6. As DNA, the CDR3 is TGTGCCAGCAGCCCACAGGGGGGAGCTGGAAACACCATATATTTT. It translates to CASSPQGGAGNTIYF.

J is TRBJ1-4 and V is TRBV5-4; 8 bases fit TRBD1. This CDR3 contains 15 residues. The germline V gene has CDR1 SGHNT and CDR2 YYREEE (reference sequence). Trimming cost V 0 bases and J 10 bases; bases outside gene matches: 8. CDR3 in amino acids: CASSLEGQGIRKLFF. The DNA for the CDR3 is TGTGCCAGCAGCTTGGAAGGACAGGGTATCAGAAAACTGTTTTTT. The complete variable domain, with remaining parts taken from reference TRBV5-4 and TRBJ1-4, reads ETGVTQSPTHLIKTRGQQVTLRCSSQSGHNTVSWYQQALGQGPQFIFQYYREEENGRGNFPPRFSGLQFPNYSSELNVNALELDDSALYLCASSLEGQGIRKLFFGSGTQLSVL.

The chain links TRBV4-1 to TRBJ2-1; 9 bases line up with TRBD2. With V trimmed by 3 bases and J by 5 bases, 2 bases remained unmatched. The CDR3 has 14 amino acids. Germline V CDR1 and CDR2: MGHRA, YSYEKL. The DNA for the CDR3 is TGCGCCAGCAGCCATAGCGGGAGCCACAATGAGCAGTTCTTC. Translation gives CASSHSGSHNEQFF.

On this clone itself: In the same sample, other DNA sequences code for this CDR3. The gene calls are TRBV5-4 and TRBJ2-3, with unresolved D. V dropped 0 bases and J dropped 1 base, with 3 bases sitting between them. Germline V gene lookup returns CDR1 SGHNT and CDR2 YYREEE (reference sequence). The CDR3 runs to 13 residues. As DNA, the CDR3 is TGTGCCAGCAGCTTGGCCGGCACAGATACGCAGTATTTT. Residues: CASSLAGTDTQYF.

The J gene is TRBJ1-1, the V gene TRBV18; tentatively, D is TRBD1 (5 bases). CDR1 is KGHSH, CDR2 LQKENI, per germline. The CDR3 loop spans 11 amino acids. V gave up 6 bases and J gave up 7 bases, with 9 bases separating them. The CDR3 spells CASSADSEAFF. CDR3 DNA: TGTGCCAGCTCTGCCGACAGTGAAGCTTTCTTT.